Listed below are T cell receptor beta chains from one sample, sequenced in a study of blood T cell repertoires in COVID-19. TCRdb's table, derived via immunoSEQ multiplex PCR, lists solely in-frame clones and lacks some. The sample lists fewer than 55,000 clones, roughly 84% occurring once. Sample: peripheral blood. All receptors derive from a man aged 50 or older with acute or convalescent COVID-19. Both conserved end residues are trimmed from each CDR3. D genes are given only for firm matches.

CDR3 length: 14; D gene: .; J gene: TRBJ2-1; V gene: TRBV5-1; CDR3 protein: ASSLPSGPNGDEQF
CDR3 length: 15; D gene: TRBD2; J gene: TRBJ2-1; V gene: TRBV5-6; CDR3 protein: ASRPTSGGATYNEQF
CDR3 length: 16; D gene: .; J gene: TRBJ2-7; V gene: TRBV18; CDR3 protein: ASSQREASRGPSYEQY
CDR3 length: 14; D gene: .; J gene: TRBJ1-5; V gene: TRBV5-6; CDR3 protein: ASSPRQGYSNQPQH
CDR3 length: 13; D gene: TRBD1; J gene: TRBJ2-3; V gene: TRBV6-5; CDR3 protein: ASGAPGQGTDTQY
CDR3 length: 13; D gene: .; J gene: TRBJ1-2; V gene: TRBV7-9; CDR3 protein: ASSSQSTGNYGYT
CDR3 length: 9; D gene: .; J gene: TRBJ2-3; V gene: TRBV30; CDR3 protein: AWDSRDTQY
CDR3 length: 11; D gene: .; J gene: TRBJ2-7; V gene: TRBV4-2; CDR3 protein: ASSLLAEYEQY
CDR3 length: 11; D gene: TRBD1; J gene: TRBJ2-7; V gene: TRBV6-6; CDR3 protein: ASSLGQAGEQY
CDR3 length: 14; D gene: TRBD2; J gene: TRBJ2-2; V gene: TRBV10-1; CDR3 protein: ASGSGTSANTGELF
CDR3 length: 13; D gene: .; J gene: TRBJ1-6; V gene: TRBV6-2/TRBV6-3; CDR3 protein: ASSYSEQSNSPLH
CDR3 length: 13; D gene: .; J gene: TRBJ1-5; V gene: TRBV19; CDR3 protein: VSSIEHYSNQPQH
CDR3 length: 14; D gene: .; J gene: TRBJ2-5; V gene: TRBV10-3; CDR3 protein: AITESVARAQETQY
CDR3 length: 12; D gene: .; J gene: TRBJ2-3; V gene: TRBV19; CDR3 protein: ASSMKGFTDTQY
CDR3 length: 16; D gene: TRBD2; J gene: TRBJ2-5; V gene: TRBV27; CDR3 protein: ASSRGGLAGGRGETQY
CDR3 length: 15; D gene: TRBD1; J gene: TRBJ1-2; V gene: TRBV4-2; CDR3 protein: ASSQDDTGGGIYGYT
CDR3 length: 10; D gene: .; J gene: TRBJ2-5; V gene: TRBV2; CDR3 protein: ASSEARQSGN
CDR3 length: 11; D gene: TRBD1; J gene: TRBJ1-2; V gene: TRBV4-3; CDR3 protein: ASSHRQGYGYT
CDR3 length: 12; D gene: TRBD2; J gene: TRBJ2-7; V gene: TRBV6-5; CDR3 protein: ASREGGRTREQY
CDR3 length: 13; D gene: TRBD1; J gene: TRBJ1-2; V gene: TRBV6-6; CDR3 protein: ASSGGHRGDYGYT
CDR3 length: 10; D gene: .; J gene: TRBJ2-5; V gene: TRBV24-1; CDR3 protein: ATSDPGETQY
CDR3 length: 13; D gene: TRBD1; J gene: TRBJ2-7; V gene: TRBV3-1/TRBV3-2; CDR3 protein: ASSQNRGPTYEQY
CDR3 length: 12; D gene: .; J gene: TRBJ1-2; V gene: TRBV4-1; CDR3 protein: ASSPRQTNYGYT
CDR3 length: 7; D gene: .; J gene: TRBJ2-4; V gene: TRBV23-1; CDR3 protein: ASWSIQY
CDR3 length: 13; D gene: TRBD1; J gene: TRBJ1-2; V gene: TRBV5-8; CDR3 protein: ASTATGVTVYGYT
CDR3 length: 12; D gene: TRBD1; J gene: TRBJ1-5; V gene: TRBV24-1; CDR3 protein: ATSDSGGNQPQH
CDR3 length: 8; D gene: .; J gene: TRBJ1-2; V gene: TRBV20-1; CDR3 protein: SARVGGYT
CDR3 length: 15; D gene: TRBD2; J gene: TRBJ2-1; V gene: TRBV11-2; CDR3 protein: ASSLGFSGGAYNEQF
CDR3 length: 11; D gene: .; J gene: TRBJ1-2; V gene: TRBV6-5; CDR3 protein: ASSYGGNYGYT
CDR3 length: 12; D gene: .; J gene: TRBJ2-5; V gene: TRBV7-9; CDR3 protein: ASSTERRWETQY
CDR3 length: 12; D gene: .; J gene: TRBJ1-5; V gene: TRBV10-2; CDR3 protein: ASSESKGYQPQH
CDR3 length: 17; D gene: TRBD2; J gene: TRBJ2-1; V gene: TRBV2; CDR3 protein: ASSENHSGASSSYNEQF